These T cell receptor beta chains were read from a single sample in a study of blood T cell repertoires in COVID-19. TCRdb keeps only in-frame clones here, not all; method: immunoSEQ multiplex PCR. There are approximately 380,000 clones in the sample; 85% occur only once, and more than 3% lies in the top ten. The sequencing input was peripheral blood. The receptors shown here come from a woman younger than 30 with acute or convalescent COVID-19. Each CDR3 is given with its conserved first and last residue. The order of the fields is V gene, D gene, clone size, J gene, CDR3 protein, CDR3 DNA. D genes are given only for firm matches. Only part of the rows carry a size: once, few, many, or a class if the clone is expanded.

TRBV10-3,TRBD1,NA,TRBJ1-6,CATQPSGQGGSPLHF,TGTGCCACTCAACCCTCGGGACAGGGAGGTTCACCCCTCCACTTT
TRBV29-1,TRBD1,once,TRBJ2-6,CSVDQGAGANVLTF,TGCAGCGTTGATCAGGGGGCTGGGGCCAACGTCCTGACTTTC
TRBV9,NA,NA,TRBJ2-7,CASSVSWGPKYEQYF,TGTGCCAGCAGCGTAAGCTGGGGGCCGAAGTACGAGCAGTACTTC
TRBV18,NA,NA,TRBJ2-2,CASSRARDTGELFF,TGTGCCAGCTCACGCGCTAGAGACACCGGGGAGCTGTTTTTT
TRBV20-1,TRBD1,NA,TRBJ1-3,CSATDRGQGNTIYF,TGCAGTGCTACTGACAGGGGACAAGGAAACACCATATATTTT
TRBV19,NA,NA,TRBJ1-2,CASSRPTDNYGYTF,TGTGCCAGTAGCCGCCCCACAGACAACTATGGCTACACCTTC
TRBV5-1,NA,NA,TRBJ2-1,CASSLVSRGEGGNEQFF,TGCGCCAGCAGCTTGGTCTCGAGGGGCGAGGGAGGCAATGAGCAGTTCTTC
TRBV7-2,NA,NA,TRBJ1-1,CASSSVRESWRNTEAFF,TGTGCCAGCAGCTCAGTCCGGGAAAGCTGGAGGAACACTGAAGCTTTCTTT
TRBV24-1,TRBD1,once,TRBJ2-3,CATSDDRVADTQYF,TGTGCCACCAGTGATGACAGGGTGGCAGATACGCAGTATTTT
TRBV24-1,TRBD1,NA,TRBJ1-1,CATSDSGTGNPEAFF,TGTGCCACCAGTGATTCAGGGACAGGGAACCCTGAAGCTTTCTTT
TRBV7-2,NA,NA,TRBJ2-3,CASSGSSTDTQYF,TGTGCCAGCAGCGGGAGCAGCACAGATACGCAGTATTTT
TRBV5-6,TRBD1,NA,TRBJ1-6,CASSSVRGIEGSYNSPLHF,TGTGCCAGCAGCTCAGTCAGGGGGATCGAAGGGTCCTATAATTCACCCCTCCACTTT
TRBV27,NA,NA,TRBJ1-2,CASSLTRDNNYGYTF,TGTGCCAGCAGTTTAACCCGAGACAATAACTATGGCTACACCTTC
TRBV9,TRBD1,once,TRBJ2-5,CASSVVSGDRETQYF,TGTGCCAGCAGCGTAGTCTCCGGGGACAGGGAGACCCAGTACTTC
TRBV7-3,NA,NA,TRBJ1-2,CASTPWGDYGYTF,TGTGCCAGCACCCCATGGGGGGACTATGGCTACACCTTC